This T cell receptor (beta chain) derives from a study of beta chain features in type 1 diabetes. This clone was counted between two and nine times. CDR1 is SNHLY, CDR2 FYNNEI, per germline. The CDR3 contains 12 residues. Unmatched junction bases numbered 6, after V lost 7 bases and J lost 8 bases. The sequenced template was cDNA made from the entire isolated RNA. Profiling relied on immunoSEQ multiplex PCR, and the TCRdb table lists in-frame clones only, not all of them. The sample has around 400,000 clones, roughly 16% seen once; the top ten hold 0.019%. This sequence originates from a woman aged 18-29 years in good health. The sequencing input was naive CD4+ T cells from blood. The rearrangement links TRBV2 to TRBJ1-2; TRBD1 agrees at 8 bases. This chain's CDR3 is CASIIDRGGYTF. Written as DNA, the CDR3 is TGTGCCAGCATCATTGACAGGGGAGGCTACACCTTC.